The clone carrying this T cell receptor beta chain was observed a handful of times. Its matching antigen is unknown. The data originate from a study of type 1 and type 2 diabetes patients. Study-level results: In CD4+ and CD8+ T cells, type 2 diabetes diversity exceeded type 1.

Germline V lookup: CDR1 MNHEY, CDR2 SMNVEV (reference sequence). This CDR3 is 11 amino acids long. Deletions cut 5 bases from V and 4 bases from J, with 6 bases between. The PCR template was genomic DNA. Amplification of the beta chain CDR3 used 30 forward and 13 reverse multiplex primers. TCRdb analysed the multiplex PCR reads with MiXCR anew, one entry per CDR3 protein. The table includes fewer than 300,000 distinct CDR3 sequences, more than 40% detected once. The chain uses TRBV27 and TRBJ2-7, with D possibly matching TRBD2 (5 bases). The origin of this receptor is a man aged 18 to 30 with type 2 diabetes. Sequencing was done on a sample of peripheral blood mononuclear cells (PBMCs). The CDR3: CASSTGYEQYF. The CDR3 nucleotides are TGTGCCAGCAGTACGGGGTACGAGCAGTACTTC.